This T cell receptor beta chain appears in the sequencing data of a study of identical twins. CDR1 and CDR2 from the germline V gene are SNHLY and FYNNEI. This CDR3 contains 14 residues. The V gene lost 3 bases and the J gene lost 11 bases, with 18 bases spanning the gap. Each CDR3 protein gets one entry after TCRdb re-called the 5' RACE reads with MiXCR. The table has approximately 550,000 distinct CDR3 sequences, under 25% seen once; the top ten hold around 0.48%. These sequences were also reported in another study, on yellow fever vaccine responses in identical twins.

The clonotype originates from a woman younger than 35 in good health. This chain connects TRBV2 to TRBJ2-3, with D uncertain. The sequenced material came from CD4+ T cells sorted from blood. The CDR3: CASSDGQLEMRQYF. CDR3 coding DNA: TGTGCCAGCAGTGATGGCCAGCTCGAAATGAGGCAGTATTTT. Looking up the rest from reference TRBV2 and TRBJ2-3 gives the full variable domain: EPEVTQTPSHQVTQMGQEVILRCVPISNHLYFYWYRQILGQKVEFLVSFYNNEISEKSEIFDDQFSVERPDGSNFTLKIRSTKLEDSAMYFCASSDGQLEMRQYFGPGTRLTVL.